These 8 T cell receptor beta chains came from one sample sequenced in a study of blood T cells in healthy people across ages. A J-beta primer mix and a sample-barcoded 5' primer were used in a second PCR of about 6 to 12 cycles. TCRdb reanalysed the 5' RACE reads using MiXCR and keeps one entry per CDR3 protein. The repertoire holds 1.5 million or so distinct CDR3 sequences, with 42% as singletons. Sequenced: blood. The receptor source for this set is a woman aged 18-29 years in good health.

This clonotype showed up just a few times. This chain uses TRBV20-1 with TRBJ1-2; 9 nucleotides match TRBD1. This CDR3 contains 13 residues. Trimming cost V 6 bases and J 8 bases; bases outside gene matches: 10. CDR1 and CDR2 (germline): DFQATT, SNEGSKA (reference sequence). The CDR3 sequence: CSAAIPGQGGYTF. As DNA, the CDR3 is TGCAGTGCCGCCATACCGGGACAGGGAGGCTACACCTTC.

The chain has TRBV20-1 and TRBJ1-5; possible D gene TRBD1, 5 bases. The CDR3 totals 14 residues. V gave up 6 bases and J gave up 0 bases, with 12 bases separating them. CDR1 is DFQATT, CDR2 SNEGSKA, per germline (reference sequence). The CDR3 is CSAAGGYSNQPQHF. For the CDR3, the DNA is TGCAGTGCCGCGGGGGGGTATAGCAATCAGCCCCAGCATTTT.

This clonotype was detected once. J is TRBJ2-7 and V is TRBV7-3, with TRBD1 matching 9 bases. V lost 5 bases to trimming and J lost 2 bases; unmatched junction nucleotides: 10. Germline V gene data show CDR1 as SGHTA and CDR2 as FQGTGA. This CDR3 is 16 amino acids long. The CDR3 is CASSPRQGVPTYEQYF. Here the CDR3 DNA reads TGTGCCAGCAGCCCGCGACAGGGGGTACCGACCTACGAGCAGTACTTC. The variable domain in full, with the rest retrieved from reference TRBV7-3 and TRBJ2-7, is GAGVSQTPSNKVTEKGKYVELRCDPISGHTALYWYRQSLGQGPEFLIYFQGTGAADDSGLPNDRFFAVRPEGSVSTLKIQRTERGDSAVYLCASSPRQGVPTYEQYFGPGTRLTVT.

The gene calls are TRBV12-3 or TRBV12-4 and TRBJ1-2; the match to TRBD1 covers 12 bases. This CDR3 region has 18 residues. J lost 0 bases, V lost 5 bases, and 10 bases had no gene match. CDR3: CASSPGTGGNVPNYGYTF. As DNA, the CDR3 is TGTGCCAGCAGTCCTGGGACAGGGGGCAACGTCCCTAACTATGGCTACACCTTC.

This clonotype is a singleton in its sample. The chain couples TRBV5-1 to TRBJ2-5, with D perhaps matching TRBD1 or TRBD2 (5 bases each). The V and J ends lost 5 bases and 5 bases respectively, with 19 bases between them. The CDR3 is 15 residues long. CDR1 SGHRS and CDR2 YFSETQ come from the germline V gene. Here the CDR3 DNA reads TGCGCCAGCAGTAATACCGGGACCCGGTGGGAGACCCAGTACTTC. This encodes CASSNTGTRWETQYF.

This clonotype was seen a few times. The chain uses TRBV20-1 and TRBJ2-4, with D perhaps TRBD2 (5 bases). V shed 1 base and J shed 0 bases, with 10 bases lying between them. CDR3 length: 15 residues. Germline CDR1 DFQATT, CDR2 SNEGSKA (reference sequence). The CDR3 protein is CSARVRTLAKNIQYF. In nucleotides, the CDR3 is TGCAGTGCTAGAGTGCGGACTCTAGCCAAAAACATTCAGTACTTC.

This clonotype came up a few times. The chain employs TRBV2 and TRBJ1-5; D unresolved. The CDR3 totals 16 residues. Deletions cut 6 bases from V and 1 base from J, with 16 bases between. Germline values: CDR1 SNHLY, CDR2 FYNNEI. CDR3 sequence (DNA): TGTGCCAGCAGCGGATCAAGGGTCGTAAGCAATCAGCCCCAGCATTTT. Its protein product is CASSGSRVVSNQPQHF.

This clonotype was observed at least ten times. The genes are TRBV7-9 and TRBJ2-5; D uncertain. Trimming took off 5 bases at V and 4 bases at J, with 14 bases between the two ends. Germline CDR1 and CDR2: SEHNR and FQNEAQ (reference sequence). The CDR3 covers 14 residues. CDR3 sequence: CASSAGRDVETQYF. For the CDR3, the DNA is TGTGCCAGCAGCGCCGGTCGAGACGTAGAGACCCAGTACTTC.